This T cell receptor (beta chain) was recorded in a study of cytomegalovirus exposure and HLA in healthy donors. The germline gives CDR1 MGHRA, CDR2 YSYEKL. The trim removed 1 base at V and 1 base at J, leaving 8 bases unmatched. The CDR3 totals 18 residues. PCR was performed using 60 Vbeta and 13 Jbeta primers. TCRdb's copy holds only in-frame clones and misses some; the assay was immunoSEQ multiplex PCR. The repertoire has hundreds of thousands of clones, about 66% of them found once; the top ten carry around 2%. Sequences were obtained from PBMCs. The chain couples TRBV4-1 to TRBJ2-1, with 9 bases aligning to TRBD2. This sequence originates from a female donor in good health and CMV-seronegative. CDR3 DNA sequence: TGCGCCAGCAGCCAAGTTTTAGGCGGGAGGGGATCCTACAATGAGCAGTTCTTC. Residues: CASSQVLGGRGSYNEQFF.